Each of the 21 T cell receptor beta chains below was sequenced from the same sample in a study of identical twins. TCRdb reprocessed the 5' RACE reads via MiXCR and lists one record per CDR3 protein. The repertoire holds 500,000 to 550,000 distinct CDR3 sequences, with 20% to 25% as singletons. The same specimen was also included in a second study, on yellow fever vaccine responses in identical twins.

Sample: CD4+ T cells sorted from blood. The receptors derive from a woman younger than 35 in good health.

This clonotype came up many times. V and J are TRBV28 and TRBJ2-7; possibly TRBD2 for D (7 bases). V shed 10 bases and J shed 4 bases, with 23 bases lying between them. The CDR3 is 15 amino acids. The germline V gene has CDR1 MDHEN and CDR2 SYDVKM. The CDR3 nucleotides are TGTGCCACCTCATTCCCGGGGGGCCTGGGGTACGAGCAGTACTTC. Its translation: CATSFPGGLGYEQYF.

The table lists this clonotype with a few counts. This chain joins TRBV12-3 or TRBV12-4 and TRBJ1-6; D gene unclear. Trimming pared 3 bases from V and 8 bases from J, leaving 11 bases between. CDR3 length equals 14 residues. The CDR3 protein is CASSLGRPYSPLHF. The CDR3 region has the DNA TGTGCCAGCAGTTTGGGCAGACCCTATTCACCCCTCCACTTT.

This clonotype was observed a few times. V and J are TRBV5-1 and TRBJ2-5, with a weak D call TRBD1 (6 bases). Germline CDR1 reads SGHRS; CDR2 reads YFSETQ. The V end lost 0 bases, the J end lost 2 bases, and 14 bases lay between the germline ends. The CDR3 has 16 residues. The CDR3 reads CASSLARTASQETQYF. The DNA of the CDR3 is TGCGCCAGCAGCTTGGCCAGGACAGCCAGTCAAGAGACCCAGTACTTC.

The chain combines TRBV6-2 or TRBV6-3 with TRBJ2-5, with 10 bases matching TRBD2. J lost 2 bases, V lost 5 bases, and 5 bases had no gene match. This CDR3 contains 15 residues. CDR1 is MNHEY, CDR2 SVGEGT, per germline. This CDR3 reads CASSPSLAGQETQYF. DNA for the CDR3: TGTGCCAGCAGTCCCTCACTAGCGGGACAAGAGACCCAGTACTTC.

This clonotype occurred a few times. The chain is built from TRBV2 and TRBJ1-1; no clear D gene. In germline, CDR1 is SNHLY, CDR2 FYNNEI. This CDR3 has 14 residues. Trimming took off 4 bases at V and 1 base at J, with 10 bases between the two ends. The CDR3 region is CASSGGWGNTEAFF. CDR3 sequence (DNA): TGTGCCAGCAGTGGCGGGTGGGGGAACACTGAAGCTTTCTTT.

This clonotype was observed a few times. The V and J genes are TRBV4-1 and TRBJ2-5; 8 bases fit TRBD1. From germline, CDR1 is MGHRA and CDR2 YSYEKL. The CDR3 is 16 residues long. With V trimmed by 2 bases and J by 5 bases, 10 bases remained unmatched. CDR3 DNA: TGCGCCAGCAGCCAATCCGGACAGGGAAATTTGGAGACCCAGTACTTC. Its translation is CASSQSGQGNLETQYF.

This chain links TRBV21-1 with TRBJ2-1. TRBV21-1 is termed a pseudogene. The CDR3 is 15 residues long. Here the CDR3 reads CASSKIRSSYNEQFF. CDR3 DNA: TGTGCCAGCAGCAAGATTAGAAGCTCCTACAATGAGCAGTTCTTC.

This clonotype was counted only a few times. The gene calls are TRBV7-8 and TRBJ2-1; 7 bases map to TRBD1. The junction had 12 bases not matched to a gene; V was cut back by 5 bases and J by 5 bases. Germline lookup yields CDR1 SGHVS and CDR2 FQNEAQ. The CDR3 extends over 16 amino acids. The CDR3 here is CASSILTGMVNNEQFF. For the CDR3, the DNA is TGTGCCAGCAGCATACTGACAGGGATGGTCAACAATGAGCAGTTCTTC.

The chain is built from TRBV25-1 and TRBJ2-7; D possibly uses TRBD1 or TRBD2 (7 bases each). CDR1 and CDR2 from the germline V gene are MGHDK and SYGVNS. V lost 2 bases and J lost 2, with 13 bases in between. The CDR3 has 15 amino acids. The DNA for the CDR3 is TGTGCCAGCAGTGAACAGGGGGGGAATACCTACGAGCAGTACTTC. Translated, it gives CASSEQGGNTYEQYF.

V is TRBV7-3 and J is TRBJ2-2; maybe TRBD1 (5 bases). In germline, CDR1 is SGHTA, CDR2 FQGTGA. Trimming removed 0 bases from V and 5 bases from J, with 10 bases in between. This CDR3 has 15 residues. As DNA, the CDR3 is TGTGCCAGCAGCTTAACGGCAGGGAATACCGGGGAGCTGTTTTTT. It translates to CASSLTAGNTGELFF.

The table lists this clonotype with a few counts. The chain employs TRBV12-3 or TRBV12-4 and TRBJ2-5, with D maybe TRBD2 (5 bases). The CDR3 covers 13 residues. The germline V and J ends were trimmed by 6 bases and 5 bases, with 13 bases remaining between them. CDR3 sequence: CASSRDHGETQYF. In DNA form, the CDR3 reads TGTGCCAGCAGCCGGGATCACGGGGAGACCCAGTACTTC.

CDR3 nucleotide sequence: TGTGCCAGCAGCTTGGTCTCGACTTCTTCCACCGGGGAGCTGTTTTTT. This gives the protein CASSLVSTSSTGELFF. The rearrangement links TRBV5-4 to TRBJ2-2; the D is unclear. Germline V gene sequence: CDR1 SGHNT, CDR2 YYREEE (reference sequence). This CDR3 region has 16 residues. The V and J ends lost 0 bases and 4 bases respectively, with 13 bases between them.

This clonotype appeared a few times. The J gene is TRBJ2-2, the V gene TRBV24-1; D tentatively fits TRBD1 or TRBD2 (6 bases each). The CDR3 has 17 residues. Germline V lookup: CDR1 KGHDR, CDR2 SFDVKD. Trimming shortened V by 4 bases and J by 4 bases, and 18 bases separated the two germline ends. CDR3 sequence reads: CATSDPGRGGSTGELFF. In nucleotides, the CDR3 is TGTGCCACCAGTGACCCCGGCAGGGGAGGCAGCACCGGGGAGCTGTTTTTT.

This clonotype was picked up a small number of times. J is TRBJ1-1 and V is TRBV12-3 or TRBV12-4; D gene ambiguous. V was shortened by 4 bases and J by 1 base, with 10 bases between the two germline ends. The CDR3 length is 14 residues. CDR3 in amino acids: CASSSLATNTEAFF. CDR3 bases: TGTGCCAGCAGTTCCCTGGCTACGAACACTGAAGCTTTCTTT.

The rearrangement links TRBV29-1 to TRBJ2-1; 8 positions agree with TRBD2. CDR1 and CDR2 (germline): SQVTM, ANQGSEA. Trimming took 8 bases from V and 0 from J; bases not matched to a gene: 9. This CDR3 has 15 amino acids. The chain's CDR3 is CSTREGLVSYNEQFF. Here the CDR3 DNA reads TGCAGCACAAGAGAGGGACTAGTCTCCTACAATGAGCAGTTCTTC.

J is TRBJ2-3 and V is TRBV7-8; 9 nucleotides align to TRBD1. The CDR3 extends over 15 amino acids. Trimming took 0 bases from V and 6 from J; bases not matched to a gene: 4. The germline V gene has CDR1 SGHVS and CDR2 FQNEAQ. For the CDR3, the DNA is TGTGCCAGCAGCTTAGCGGGGACAGGGTGGGATACGCAGTATTTT. Translated, it gives CASSLAGTGWDTQYF.

A few counts support this clonotype. The rearrangement links TRBV3-1 to TRBJ2-5; D perhaps matches TRBD2 (6 bases). The CDR3 runs to 12 residues. Germline CDR1 and CDR2: LGHDT and YNNKEL (reference sequence). Trimming removed 9 bases at V and 4 bases at J, with 12 bases between. In DNA, the CDR3 is TGTGCCAGTATGGGTAGCGGAGAGACCCAGTACTTC. It specifies CASMGSGETQYF.

This chain connects TRBV28 to TRBJ1-5; 8 bases align to TRBD1. The germline gives CDR1 MDHEN, CDR2 SYDVKM. The CDR3 consists of 17 residues. V dropped 1 base and J dropped 2; count of bases not matched to a gene: 7. In DNA, the CDR3 is TGTGCCAGCAGTTTATACACCCAGGGGGCGGGCAATCAGCCCCAGCATTTT. Translation: CASSLYTQGAGNQPQHF.

The genes are TRBV27 and TRBJ2-3; no reliable D call. The CDR3 has 16 amino acids. V was trimmed by 5 bases and J by 1 base, leaving 16 bases between them. Looked up from germline, CDR1 is MNHEY and CDR2 is SMNVEV (reference sequence). CDR3 region: CASSPRLRDGTDTQYF. CDR3 sequence (DNA): TGTGCCAGCAGTCCCCGACTCCGAGACGGCACAGATACGCAGTATTTT.

This clonotype was observed many times. The chain couples TRBV6-1 to TRBJ2-1; 11 nucleotides line up with TRBD1. CDR1 and CDR2 (germline): MNHNS, SASEGT. Trimming cost V 7 bases and J 8 bases; bases outside gene matches: 22. This CDR3 is 19 amino acids long. CDR3 DNA: TGTGCCAGCACACGGGGACAGGGGGGCCCGTTTCAGTTTCGAGATGAGCAGTTCTTC. It translates to CASTRGQGGPFQFRDEQFF.

The rearrangement joins TRBV28 to TRBJ2-2, with D perhaps TRBD2 (5 bases). The length of the CDR3 is 15 residues. Trimming removed 6 bases from V and 4 bases from J, with 15 bases in between. Germline V gene lookup returns CDR1 MDHEN and CDR2 SYDVKM. The DNA for the CDR3 is TGTGCCAGCAGGTCCCCGGGGTTAGGCACCGGGGAGCTGTTTTTT. Protein: CASRSPGLGTGELFF. Combining the CDR3 with reference TRBV28 and TRBJ2-2 gives the whole variable domain DVKVTQSSRYLVKRTGEKVFLECVQDMDHENMFWYRQDPGLGLRLIYFSYDVKMKEKGDIPEGYSVSREKKERFSLILESASTNQTSMYLCASRSPGLGTGELFFGEGSRLTVL.